The rows below give T cell receptor beta chains drawn from one sample of a study of cytotoxic CD8 clonotypes in ibrutinib-treated CLL. Some clones are missing from TCRdb's copy, which holds only in-frame ones; the method was immunoSEQ multiplex PCR. The sample includes roughly 130,000 clones, about 91% of them seen just once. Sequences were derived from PBMCs, sampled after 12 months of ibrutinib treatment. Source of these receptors: a human donor with chronic lymphocytic leukemia. The CDR3 runs from the conserved cysteine through the conserved F or W.

j_gene: TRBJ1-5; v_gene: TRBV6-1; CDR3aa: CASRLSGGGQPQHF
j_gene: TRBJ1-1; v_gene: TRBV6-5; CDR3aa: CASTLRARAPEAFF
j_gene: TRBJ2-7; v_gene: TRBV19; CDR3aa: CASSLRDGAYEQYF
j_gene: TRBJ2-1; v_gene: TRBV5-4; CDR3aa: CASSFSPDPEQFF
j_gene: TRBJ1-2; v_gene: TRBV7-9; CDR3aa: CASVKGGDGYTF
j_gene: TRBJ1-5; v_gene: TRBV18; CDR3aa: CASSPGQGYSNQPQHF
j_gene: TRBJ1-2; v_gene: TRBV28; CDR3aa: CASSLTDYGYTF
j_gene: TRBJ1-1; v_gene: TRBV27; CDR3aa: CASSTNWGMNTEAFF
j_gene: TRBJ1-1; v_gene: TRBV7-3; CDR3aa: CASSLEPGQGPVGAFF
j_gene: TRBJ2-2; v_gene: TRBV5-1; CDR3aa: CASSLAQGAGELFF
j_gene: TRBJ2-7; v_gene: TRBV5-1; CDR3aa: CASSSGAWGTYEQYF
j_gene: TRBJ1-4; v_gene: TRBV28; CDR3aa: CASRWAGGDEKLFF
j_gene: TRBJ2-7; v_gene: TRBV7-9; CDR3aa: CASSSLGEQYF
j_gene: TRBJ2-7; v_gene: TRBV13; CDR3aa: CASSLGWRTYEQYF
j_gene: TRBJ2-7; v_gene: TRBV7-2; CDR3aa: CASSPNRGEQYF
j_gene: TRBJ2-5; v_gene: TRBV30; CDR3aa: CAWGYTEETQYF
j_gene: TRBJ2-2; v_gene: TRBV4-2; CDR3aa: CASSQEPLGGPNTGELFF
j_gene: TRBJ2-7; v_gene: TRBV4-2; CDR3aa: CASSQVLASPYEQYF
j_gene: TRBJ2-7; v_gene: TRBV7-9; CDR3aa: CASSREGLAGRDSYEQYF
j_gene: TRBJ1-4; v_gene: TRBV6-5; CDR3aa: CASSYSRETNEKLFF
j_gene: TRBJ1-1; v_gene: TRBV9; CDR3aa: CASSVEGGLPNTEAFF
j_gene: TRBJ1-4; v_gene: TRBV9; CDR3aa: CASSVDRAEKLFF
j_gene: TRBJ1-3; v_gene: TRBV6-5; CDR3aa: CASRSDRGPGNTIYF
j_gene: TRBJ2-3; v_gene: TRBV27; CDR3aa: CASSVYSGGTDTQYF
j_gene: TRBJ2-3; v_gene: TRBV28; CDR3aa: CASQLAFQADTQYF
j_gene: TRBJ2-1; v_gene: TRBV28; CDR3aa: CASSLWGGRGTSGRGWGEQFF
j_gene: TRBJ2-1; v_gene: TRBV6-4; CDR3aa: CASPDNEQFF
j_gene: TRBJ1-1; v_gene: TRBV6-1; CDR3aa: CASSRTENTEAFF
j_gene: TRBJ2-5; v_gene: TRBV4-2; CDR3aa: CASSQGLAGGEQYF
j_gene: TRBJ2-1; v_gene: TRBV2; CDR3aa: CASLREREETYNEQFF
j_gene: TRBJ1-1; v_gene: TRBV2; CDR3aa: CASFGGVWSHEAFF
j_gene: TRBJ2-1; v_gene: TRBV20-1; CDR3aa: CSATKNNEQFF
j_gene: TRBJ2-7; v_gene: TRBV28; CDR3aa: CASILTGLNEGSYEQYF
j_gene: TRBJ1-5; v_gene: TRBV4-2; CDR3aa: CASSQVEGSSNQPQHF
j_gene: TRBJ1-4; v_gene: TRBV27; CDR3aa: CASSSQGWREKLFF
j_gene: TRBJ1-4; v_gene: TRBV4-2; CDR3aa: CASSQEPTGDEKLFF
j_gene: TRBJ2-1; v_gene: TRBV28; CDR3aa: CASSIGQGKQFF
j_gene: TRBJ1-1; v_gene: TRBV18; CDR3aa: CASSTGTGSDTEAFF
j_gene: TRBJ2-3; v_gene: TRBV5-1; CDR3aa: CASSLGGKVSDTQYF
j_gene: TRBJ1-5; v_gene: TRBV27; CDR3aa: CASSLMPLGQPQHF
j_gene: TRBJ2-7; v_gene: TRBV4-3; CDR3aa: CASSLDWGTTYEQYF
j_gene: TRBJ1-5; v_gene: TRBV19; CDR3aa: CASSTTFRDSRSNQPQHF
j_gene: TRBJ2-1; v_gene: TRBV7-9; CDR3aa: CASSPTSGSRNEQFF
j_gene: TRBJ2-3; v_gene: TRBV5-1; CDR3aa: CASRSTGDTDTQYF
j_gene: TRBJ2-5; v_gene: TRBV10-3; CDR3aa: CAISQASGETQYF
j_gene: TRBJ1-1; v_gene: TRBV9; CDR3aa: CASSPPTGMNTEAFF
j_gene: TRBJ2-1; v_gene: TRBV13; CDR3aa: CATRRTSGTNEQFF
j_gene: TRBJ2-7; v_gene: TRBV11-3; CDR3aa: CASSLDTAAGSYEQYF
j_gene: TRBJ2-7; v_gene: TRBV28; CDR3aa: CASRRAGGDEQYF
j_gene: TRBJ1-1; v_gene: TRBV11-2; CDR3aa: CASSPAPGAGWNTEAFF
j_gene: TRBJ2-3; v_gene: TRBV11-2; CDR3aa: CASSLVRAGRRRADTQYF
j_gene: TRBJ2-5; v_gene: TRBV4-3; CDR3aa: CASSQVTSGSWGTQYF
j_gene: TRBJ2-2; v_gene: TRBV7-7; CDR3aa: CASSLAASPGELFF
j_gene: TRBJ1-5; v_gene: TRBV6-6; CDR3aa: CASSVAGGNQPQHF
j_gene: TRBJ1-5; v_gene: TRBV30; CDR3aa: CAWSLGRGKDGNQPQHF
j_gene: TRBJ1-1; v_gene: TRBV2; CDR3aa: CASSLQAPSEAFF
j_gene: TRBJ2-5; v_gene: TRBV27; CDR3aa: CASSAGGETQYF